The TCR beta chain described here comes from a study of T cells after yellow fever vaccination (dated by TCRdb to the late 2010s). About the investigation overall: The SMART-Seq v4 Ultra Low Input RNA kit was used to prepare libraries from fractions with low cell numbers. To follow T-cell clones before and after both primary and booster YFV17D yellow fever vaccination, bulk TCR alpha and beta repertoires underwent longitudinal sequencing. Two healthy male donors made up the cohort, one aged 18 to 29 years and the other aged 30 to 39 years. Blood was collected at multiple timepoints before and after primary and secondary immunization, and bulk PBMC replicates and cell subsets were isolated.

The research as a whole found: Computational filtering was required because FACS-sorted repertoires could contain abundant contaminating clonotypes from the bulk population. A small share of clonotypes was detected in both CD4 and CD8 compartments, with the overlap likely arising from convergent recombination. Compared with the primary T-cell response, the secondary T-cell response was faster but weaker, reaching its peak on day 5 rather than on day 15. Because the study included only a couple of donors, the extent to which the findings can be generalized is limited. Most clones expanded after primary vaccination (about 95% of CD4 and approximately 90% of CD8) were re-detected after the booster, suggesting that broad memory maintenance occurred.

Data came from an Illumina NovaSeq 6000. TCR cDNA was synthesized by 5'RACE template switching, which introduced a universal primer site and unique molecular identifiers. Priming for cDNA synthesis came from both the TCR alpha and TCR beta constant segments. Library amplification used two PCR steps, and the second PCR step added sample barcodes and sequencing adapters. Libraries were sequenced on Illumina HiSeq 2500 (2x100 bp) or NovaSeq (2x150 bp). From the authors' description of their analysis: Demultiplexing of reads and collapsing into UMI consensus sequences were performed with MIGEC, and V(D)J alignment was carried out with MiXCR. Vaccine-responding clonotypes were defined with edgeR using replicate PBMC samples, requiring FDR below 0.01 and a log2 fold change above 5 up to day 15. Each bulk clonotype received a CD4 or CD8 identity based on whether the sequenced CD4 or CD8 repertoire contained that clonotype at higher abundance. Using fastp at Q25 and MiXCR, TCRdb reprocessed the public reads and kept productive beta chains. Under each unique CDR3 protein, matching rows form one entry showing the most common genes and DNA. None of the V and J calls come from the authors' own analysis; TCRdb made them. Present in this sample are some 240,000 distinct CDR3 sequences, about 3.7% of which were seen just once. The top ten clones comprise approximately 18% of the sample.

This clonotype appeared many times. Its antigen is unknown. One end of the junction does not line up with germline, which may come from a read error. The CDR3 numbers 13 residues from cysteine through phenylalanine. Just the 39-base CDR3 DNA is kept, in frame starting at base 1. Per the germline V gene (reference sequence), SSHAT is the CDR1 and FNYEAQ is the CDR2. The meaning of the sample's treatment or condition label: live attenuated yellow fever vaccine strain. At every blood-draw timepoint, two biological replicates of bulk PBMCs were collected. A standard Ficoll-Paque protocol was used to isolate PBMCs from peripheral blood. RNA was extracted with TriZol from bulk PBMCs, CD4 and CD8 fractions, and dextramer-positive and dextramer-negative fractions.

This chain is built from TRBV7-7 and TRBJ2-1, with a weak D call of TRBD2 (5 bases match). The sequencing here drew on PBMCs, taken 15 days after the yellow fever booster vaccination. The origin of this receptor is a man aged 18 to 30 who received the YFV17D yellow fever vaccine. The CDR3 sequence is CASSLGVGSEQFF. The DNA reads TGTGCTAGCAGCTTAGGAGTGGGGAGTGAGCAGTTCTTC.